This is a list of T cell receptor beta chains from one sample in a study of graft-versus-host responses after intestinal transplantation. The protocol was immunoSEQ multiplex PCR, while the TCRdb copy is restricted to in-frame clones and leaves out a portion. The sample has tens of thousands of clones, about 94% seen once; the top ten hold about 0.4%. These receptors have no known antigen. The sample was unstimulated CD4+ T cells sorted from spleen or lymph node cells, taken before transplant. The receptor source for this set is a human donor who was the organ donor for an intestinal transplant. Each CDR3 is given with its conserved first and last residue. The order of the fields is V gene, D gene, clone size, CDR3 length, J gene, CDR3 protein, CDR3 DNA. The D gene is left open where the match is weak. Not every row has a clone size; where given, it reads once, few, many or a size class.

TRBV5-1	NA	once	14	TRBJ2-5	CASRAQVVQETQYF	TGCGCCAGCCGAGCACAGGTCGTCCAAGAGACCCAGTACTTC
TRBV18	TRBD1	NA	14	TRBJ2-7	CASSPGTGLNEQYF	TGTGCCAGCTCACCCGGGACAGGGCTAAACGAGCAGTACTTC
TRBV4-1	NA	NA	15	TRBJ1-3	CASSQPLDSGNTIYF	TGCGCCAGCAGCCAACCCCTAGACTCTGGAAACACCATATATTTT
TRBV7-2	NA	NA	15	TRBJ2-3	CASSLGRGLNQPQYF	TGTGCCAGCAGCTTAGGTAGGGGCCTAAATCAGCCCCAGTATTTT
TRBV2	TRBD2	NA	15	TRBJ2-5	CASNSGTSGGGAQYF	TGTGCCAGCAACTCCGGGACTAGCGGGGGTGGGGCCCAGTACTTC
TRBV7-2	NA	NA	14	TRBJ1-3	CASSLAVGGNTIYF	TGTGCCAGCAGCTTAGCTGTAGGCGGAAACACCATATATTTT
TRBV5-8	NA	NA	14	TRBJ1-6	CASSLVMGRSPLHF	TGTGCCAGCAGCTTGGTCATGGGGCGGTCACCCCTCCACTTT
TRBV5-6	NA	NA	15	TRBJ1-2	CASSLSRGMDYGYTF	TGTGCCAGCAGCTTGTCGAGGGGGATGGACTATGGCTACACCTTC
TRBV6-1	TRBD2	NA	14	TRBJ2-1	CASSEFQRGVQKFF	TGTGCCAGCAGTGAATTTCAGCGGGGGGTCCAGAAGTTCTTC
TRBV5-4	NA	NA	17	TRBJ1-1	CASSQEQKASVNTEAFF	TGTGCCAGCAGCCAAGAACAAAAGGCGTCGGTTAACACTGAAGCTTTCTTT
TRBV5-6	NA	NA	13	TRBJ2-7	CASRPPGAREQYF	TGTGCCAGCAGACCCCCCGGGGCGAGGGAGCAGTACTTC
TRBV7-2	NA	NA	17	TRBJ2-2	CASSPQKTIQGGGELFF	TGTGCCAGCAGCCCGCAGAAAACTATACAGGGCGGCGGGGAGCTGTTTTTT
TRBV18	NA	NA	13	TRBJ2-5	CASSPPGDETQYF	TGTGCCAGCTCACCACCAGGGGATGAGACCCAGTACTTC
TRBV7-9	NA	few	13	TRBJ1-2	CASSLVRQADYTF	TGTGCCAGCAGCTTAGTCCGGCAGGCCGACTACACCTTC
TRBV6-5	NA	NA	12	TRBJ1-6	CASRLRDFPLHF	TGTGCCAGCAGGCTCCGGGACTTCCCCCTCCACTTT
TRBV9	NA	NA	13	TRBJ2-7	CASSVGPGYEQYF	TGTGCCAGCAGCGTAGGTCCAGGCTACGAGCAGTACTTC
TRBV5-4	NA	NA	18	TRBJ1-4	CASNQEMGRITTNEKLFF	TGTGCCAGCAACCAAGAAATGGGGCGGATAACAACTAATGAAAAACTGTTTTTT
TRBV27	NA	NA	16	TRBJ2-6	CASSRQGGTGANVLTF	TGTGCCAGCAGCCGCCAGGGGGGGACCGGGGCCAACGTCCTGACTTTC
TRBV6-4	NA	once	12	TRBJ1-5	CASSLGIQPQHF	TGTGCCAGCAGTTTGGGGATTCAGCCCCAGCATTTT
TRBV5-1	TRBD1	NA	15	TRBJ1-1	CASSLGRGGASEAFF	TGCGCCAGCAGCTTGGGCAGGGGGGGGGCGTCTGAAGCTTTCTTT
TRBV2	NA	NA	14	TRBJ1-1	CASTLRGLNTEAFF	TGTGCCAGCACCCTCAGGGGCCTAAACACTGAAGCTTTCTTT
TRBV7-2	NA	NA	17	TRBJ2-4	CASSLMRSGGAKNIQYF	TGTGCCAGCAGCTTAATGCGTTCTGGCGGGGCTAAAAACATTCAGTACTTC
TRBV9	NA	NA	14	TRBJ2-3	CASSRTARADTQYF	TGTGCCAGCAGCCGTACCGCTAGAGCAGATACGCAGTATTTT
TRBV11-1	TRBD2	NA	16	TRBJ2-4	CASSHSGGIAKNIQYF	TGTGCCAGCAGCCATAGCGGGGGGATAGCCAAAAACATTCAGTACTTC
TRBV5-4	NA	NA	14	TRBJ1-6	CASSLVSGISPLHF	TGTGCCAGCAGCTTGGTCAGTGGAATTTCACCCCTCCACTTT
TRBV7-3	NA	NA	13	TRBJ1-1	CASSLGATTEAFF	TGTGCCAGCAGCTTAGGGGCTACAACTGAAGCTTTCTTT
TRBV7-3	TRBD2	NA	16	TRBJ2-1	CASSLPPSGGYNEQFF	TGTGCCAGCAGCTTACCCCCTAGCGGGGGTTACAATGAGCAGTTCTTC
TRBV7-9	NA	NA	14	TRBJ1-1	CASSLEGSGTEAFF	TGTGCCAGCAGCTTAGAAGGTTCGGGCACTGAAGCTTTCTTT
TRBV19	TRBD1	NA	18	TRBJ2-7	CASTPRWAGGVTFYEQYF	TGTGCCAGTACCCCGAGGTGGGCAGGGGGCGTTACTTTCTACGAGCAGTACTTC
TRBV11-2	TRBD2	NA	16	TRBJ2-4	CASSLGLPGLANIQYF	TGTGCCAGCAGCTTAGGGCTTCCGGGACTAGCAAACATTCAGTACTTC